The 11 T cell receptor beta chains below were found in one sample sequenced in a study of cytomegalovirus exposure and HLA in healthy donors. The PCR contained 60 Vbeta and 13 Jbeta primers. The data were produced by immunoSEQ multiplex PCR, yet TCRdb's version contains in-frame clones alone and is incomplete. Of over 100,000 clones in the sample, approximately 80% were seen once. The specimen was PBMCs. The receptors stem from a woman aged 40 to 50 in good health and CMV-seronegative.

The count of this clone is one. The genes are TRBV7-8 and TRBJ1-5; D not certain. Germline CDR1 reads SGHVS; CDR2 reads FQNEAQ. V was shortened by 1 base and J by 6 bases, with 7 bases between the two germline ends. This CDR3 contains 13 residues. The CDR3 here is CASSLDSAQPQHF. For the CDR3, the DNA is TGTGCCAGCAGCTTAGACAGTGCTCAGCCCCAGCATTTT.

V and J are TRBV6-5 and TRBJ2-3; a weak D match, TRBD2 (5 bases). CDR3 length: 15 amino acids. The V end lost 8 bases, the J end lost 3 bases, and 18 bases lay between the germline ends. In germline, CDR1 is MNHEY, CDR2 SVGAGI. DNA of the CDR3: TGTGCCAGCTACCCCGCGGGCGTCCTGACAGATACGCAGTATTTT. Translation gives CASYPAGVLTDTQYF.

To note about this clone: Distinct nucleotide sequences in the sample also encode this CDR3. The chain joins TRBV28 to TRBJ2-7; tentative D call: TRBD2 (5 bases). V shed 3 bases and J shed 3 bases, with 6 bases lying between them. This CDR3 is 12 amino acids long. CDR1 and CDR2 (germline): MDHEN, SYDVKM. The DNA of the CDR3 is TGTGCCAGCAGTTTGAGCGGCTACGAGCAGTACTTC. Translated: CASSLSGYEQYF.

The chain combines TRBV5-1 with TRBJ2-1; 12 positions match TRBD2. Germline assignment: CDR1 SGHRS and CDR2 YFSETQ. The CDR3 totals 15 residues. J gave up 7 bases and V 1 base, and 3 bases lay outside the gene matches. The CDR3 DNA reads TGCGCCAGCAGCTTGATGACTAGCGGGGGAAATGAGCAGTTCTTC. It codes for CASSLMTSGGNEQFF. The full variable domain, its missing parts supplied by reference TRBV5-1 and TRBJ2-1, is KAGVTQTPRYLIKTRGQQVTLSCSPISGHRSVSWYQQTPGQGLQFLFEYFSETQRNKGNFPGRFSGRQFSNSRSEMNVSTLELGDSALYLCASSLMTSGGNEQFFGPGTRLTVL.

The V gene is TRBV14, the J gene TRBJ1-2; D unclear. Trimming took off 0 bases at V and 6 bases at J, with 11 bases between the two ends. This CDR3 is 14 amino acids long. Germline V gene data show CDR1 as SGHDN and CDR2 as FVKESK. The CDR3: CASSQDYGFHGYTF. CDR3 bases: TGTGCCAGCAGCCAAGATTACGGGTTCCATGGCTACACCTTC. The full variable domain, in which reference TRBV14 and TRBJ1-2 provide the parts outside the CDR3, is EAGVTQFPSHSVIEKGQTVTLRCDPISGHDNLYWYRRVMGKEIKFLLHFVKESKQDESGMPNNRFLAERTGGTYSTLKVQPAELEDSGVYFCASSQDYGFHGYTFGSGTRLTVV.

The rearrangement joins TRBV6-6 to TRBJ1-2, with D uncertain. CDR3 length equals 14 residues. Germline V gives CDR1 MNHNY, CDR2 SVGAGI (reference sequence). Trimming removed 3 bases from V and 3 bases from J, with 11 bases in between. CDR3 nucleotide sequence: TGTGCCAGCAGTTATTCCAGGTCGGACTATGGCTACACCTTC. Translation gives CASSYSRSDYGYTF.

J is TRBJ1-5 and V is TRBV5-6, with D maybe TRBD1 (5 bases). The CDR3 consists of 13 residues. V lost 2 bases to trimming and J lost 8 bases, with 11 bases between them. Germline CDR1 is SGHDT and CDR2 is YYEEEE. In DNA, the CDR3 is TGTGCCAGCAGCTTAGGCGGGACGGAGCCCCAGCATTTT. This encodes CASSLGGTEPQHF.

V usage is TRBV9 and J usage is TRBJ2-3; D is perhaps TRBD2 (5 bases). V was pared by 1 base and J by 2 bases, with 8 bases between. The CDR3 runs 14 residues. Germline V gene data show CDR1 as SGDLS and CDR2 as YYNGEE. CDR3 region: CASSVIAFTDTQYF. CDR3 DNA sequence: TGTGCCAGCAGCGTAATAGCGTTCACAGATACGCAGTATTTT.

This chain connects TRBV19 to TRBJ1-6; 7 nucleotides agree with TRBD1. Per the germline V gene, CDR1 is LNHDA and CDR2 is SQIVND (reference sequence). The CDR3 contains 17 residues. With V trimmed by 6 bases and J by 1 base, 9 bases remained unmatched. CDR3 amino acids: CASSHGRGQSYNSPLHF. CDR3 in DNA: TGTGCCAGTAGCCATGGCAGGGGACAGTCCTATAATTCACCCCTCCACTTT.

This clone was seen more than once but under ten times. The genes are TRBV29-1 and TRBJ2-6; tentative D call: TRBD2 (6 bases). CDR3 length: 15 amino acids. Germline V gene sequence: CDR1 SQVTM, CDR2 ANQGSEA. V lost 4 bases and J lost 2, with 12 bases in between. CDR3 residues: CSVGGSGAGANVLTF. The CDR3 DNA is TGCAGCGTTGGCGGGTCGGGGGCTGGGGCCAACGTCCTGACTTTC.

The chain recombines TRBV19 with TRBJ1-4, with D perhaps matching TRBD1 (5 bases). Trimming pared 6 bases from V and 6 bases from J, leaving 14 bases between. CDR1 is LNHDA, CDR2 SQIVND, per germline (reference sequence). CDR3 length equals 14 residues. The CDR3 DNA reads TGTGCCAGTAGCCCCTCCGGGGGAGATGAAAAACTGTTTTTT. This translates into CASSPSGGDEKLFF. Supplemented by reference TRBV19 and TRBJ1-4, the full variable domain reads DGGITQSPKYLFRKEGQNVTLSCEQNLNHDAMYWYRQDPGQGLRLIYYSQIVNDFQKGDIAEGYSVSREKKESFPLTVTSAQKNPTAFYLCASSPSGGDEKLFFGSGTQLSVL.